These T cell receptor beta chains were read from a single sample in a study of chemoradiotherapy in HPV16-positive cancers. The protocol was immunoSEQ multiplex PCR, while the TCRdb copy is restricted to in-frame clones and leaves out a portion. This sample has over 10,000 clones, with roughly 87% found just once. Sequenced here: blood, sampled from a patient who underwent chemoradiotherapy. The receptors here all came from a human donor with HPV-associated anogenital cancer. Each CDR3 is given with its conserved first and last residue. The D gene is left open where the match is weak. Clone size is given for some rows only: seen once, a few or many times, or a class if the clone is expanded.

TRBV11-2	15	TRBJ2-1	.	TRBD2	TGTGCCAGCAGCCCCCTCCCGGGGGGGTCGAATGAGCAGTTCTTC	CASSPLPGGSNEQFF
TRBV5-1	15	TRBJ1-5	once	.	TGCGCCAGCAGACCCGGGACGGGGGATAGTCAGCCCCAGCATTTT	CASRPGTGDSQPQHF
TRBV7-3	15	TRBJ1-1	.	.	TGTGCCAGCAGCTTAAATGGGCCTGGGAACACTGAAGCTTTCTTT	CASSLNGPGNTEAFF
TRBV7-9	14	TRBJ2-7	.	TRBD2	TGTGCCAGCAGCGGGACTAGCGGGAGCGGTGAGCAGTACTTC	CASSGTSGSGEQYF
TRBV28	15	TRBJ2-7	once	TRBD2	TGTGCCAGCCGCTTGCGGACTAGCGGGATCTACGAGCAGTACTTC	CASRLRTSGIYEQYF
TRBV2	17	TRBJ2-6	.	TRBD1	TGTGCCAGCAGTCTACAGGGGTCGGGCTCTGGGGCCAACGTCCTGACTTTC	CASSLQGSGSGANVLTF
TRBV4-3	18	TRBJ2-6	.	TRBD1	TGCGCCAGCAGCCAAGTTAGGGACAGGGTATCTGGGGCCAACGTCCTGACTTTC	CASSQVRDRVSGANVLTF
TRBV7-7	17	TRBJ2-5	.	TRBD2	TGTGCCAGCAGCTTAGGAGGACTAGCGGGGGTTGGAGAGACCCAGTACTTC	CASSLGGLAGVGETQYF
TRBV19	13	TRBJ1-1	.	.	TGTGCCAGTAGTATTGGGTTCAGGTCTGAAGCTTTCTTT	CASSIGFRSEAFF
TRBV6-5	14	TRBJ2-2	.	TRBD1	TGTGCCAGCAGAGGACAGGGGGAGGCCGGGGAGCTGTTTTTT	CASRGQGEAGELFF
TRBV29-1	11	TRBJ2-1	.	TRBD2	TGCAGCGTAGCGGGAGTGGGTGAGCAGTTCTTC	CSVAGVGEQFF
TRBV28	12	TRBJ1-5	once	.	TGTGCCACCTCCGTGGAGAGTCAGCCCCAGCATTTT	CATSVESQPQHF
TRBV2	16	TRBJ2-5	.	TRBD2	TGTGCCAGCAGTTCTCCGGGACTACAATACCAAGAGACCCAGTACTTC	CASSSPGLQYQETQYF
TRBV29-1	14	TRBJ1-1	once	.	TGCAGCGTCGCGTCGGGTTGGCGGAACACTGAAGCTTTCTTT	CSVASGWRNTEAFF
TRBV7-6	15	TRBJ2-5	.	.	TGTGCCAGCAGTCCCCCAAACGGGGTGAGGGAGACCCAGTACTTC	CASSPPNGVRETQYF
TRBV7-9	15	TRBJ2-1	.	TRBD2	TGTGCCAGCAGCTTAAGAGCGGGAGACCACAATGAGCAGTTCTTC	CASSLRAGDHNEQFF
TRBV6-1	14	TRBJ2-2	.	.	TGTGCCAGCAGCCGGGACCTGGATGGCGGGGAGCTGTTTTTT	CASSRDLDGGELFF
TRBV4-1	17	TRBJ2-3	.	TRBD2	TGCGCCAGCAGCCAACCGTTCCTAGCGGGGCACACAGATACGCAGTATTTT	CASSQPFLAGHTDTQYF
TRBV28	16	TRBJ2-3	.	TRBD2	TGTGCCAGCAGTTTCATGGAGCGGGAGGGGACAGATACGCAGTATTTT	CASSFMEREGTDTQYF
TRBV5-8	15	TRBJ1-4	.	.	TGTGCCAGCAGCTTGGCCGCGGCAACTAATGAAAAACTGTTTTTT	CASSLAAATNEKLFF
TRBV6-5	14	TRBJ2-3	.	TRBD1	TGTGCCAGCAGTTACCAGGGGGGCACAGATACGCAGTATTTT	CASSYQGGTDTQYF
TRBV6-1	15	TRBJ2-4	.	.	TGTGCCAGCAGCCCCCGCGGGGGCCCTAAAAACATTCAGTACTTC	CASSPRGGPKNIQYF
TRBV7-9	12	TRBJ1-3	.	.	TGTGCCAGCAGCTTAGGGGTCGGCGCTAAAAATTTT	CASSLGVGAKNF
TRBV7-2	14	TRBJ2-7	once	TRBD1	TGTGCCAGCAGCTTAGTTCCGACAGGGGCCGAGCAGTACTTC	CASSLVPTGAEQYF
TRBV9	15	TRBJ1-5	.	.	TGTGCCAGCAGTTACGGAGACAGTCACAATCAGCCCCAGCATTTT	CASSYGDSHNQPQHF
TRBV5-6	17	TRBJ2-1	once	TRBD2	TGTGCCAGCAGCTTGGTTCTAGCGGGGGGGTGGGGCAATGAGCAGTTCTTC	CASSLVLAGGWGNEQFF
TRBV14	17	TRBJ2-2	.	.	TGTGCCAGCAGCCAAGATTGGGCAGGGGTAGACACCGGGGAGCTGTTTTTT	CASSQDWAGVDTGELFF
TRBV16	14	TRBJ2-2	once	.	TGTGCCAGCAGCCAAAGTAGAGGGACCGGGGAGCTGTTTTTT	CASSQSRGTGELFF
TRBV29-1	13	TRBJ2-1	.	.	TGCAGCGTTGAAGAAAGTTACTACAATGAGCAGTTCTTC	CSVEESYYNEQFF